These T cell receptor beta chains were read from a single sample in a study of cytomegalovirus exposure and HLA in healthy donors. Some clones are missing from TCRdb's copy, which holds only in-frame ones; the method was immunoSEQ multiplex PCR. The sample holds 150,000 to 200,000 clones; around 80% are singletons and the top ten take nearly 2.5%. The source material was PBMCs. These receptors originate from a male donor in good health and CMV-seronegative. CDR3s include the opening cysteine and the closing phenylalanine or tryptophan. Fields, in order: V gene, clone size, J gene, D gene, CDR3 protein, CDR3 DNA. A D gene is named only where the DNA matches it firmly. Size values are once, few and many counts, or a class for expanded clones, and some rows have none.

V: TRBV4-1; size: NA; J: TRBJ2-6; D: TRBD1; CDR3: CASSPRTGGIFGANVLTF; DNA: TGCGCCAGCAGCCCGCGAACAGGGGGAATATTTGGGGCCAACGTCCTGACTTTC
V: TRBV2; size: NA; J: TRBJ1-1; D: NA; CDR3: CASSERVIGSTEAFF; DNA: TGTGCCAGCAGTGAAAGGGTCATCGGGAGCACTGAAGCTTTCTTT
V: TRBV5-1; size: NA; J: TRBJ2-6; D: NA; CDR3: CASSLDTNSGANVLTF; DNA: TGCGCCAGCAGCTTGGACACAAACTCTGGGGCCAACGTCCTGACTTTC
V: TRBV4-3; size: NA; J: TRBJ2-1; D: NA; CDR3: CASSQDMLVTNEQFF; DNA: TGCGCCAGCAGCCAAGATATGCTAGTCACGAATGAGCAGTTCTTC
V: TRBV28; size: NA; J: TRBJ1-2; D: NA; CDR3: CASSLSWLGRGYGYTF; DNA: TGTGCCAGCAGTTTAAGCTGGTTGGGGAGAGGCTATGGCTACACCTTC
V: TRBV5-6; size: once; J: TRBJ2-2; D: TRBD1; CDR3: CASSGTENTGELFF; DNA: TGTGCCAGCAGCGGGACAGAGAACACCGGGGAGCTGTTTTTT
V: TRBV27; size: NA; J: TRBJ2-7; D: TRBD2; CDR3: CASSSLAGAYEQYF; DNA: TGTGCCAGCAGTTCGTTAGCGGGAGCTTACGAGCAGTACTTC
V: TRBV4-3; size: NA; J: TRBJ2-7; D: TRBD1; CDR3: CASSQEFSDRGEQYF; DNA: TGCGCCAGCAGCCAAGAATTTTCAGACAGGGGCGAGCAGTACTTC
V: TRBV6-5; size: few; J: TRBJ1-5; D: NA; CDR3: CASSPRYNQPQHF; DNA: TGTGCCAGCAGCCCCCGTTACAATCAGCCCCAGCATTTT
V: TRBV7-2; size: NA; J: TRBJ2-1; D: NA; CDR3: CASSLARTRGSGEQFF; DNA: TGTGCCAGCAGCTTAGCTCGGACTAGGGGGTCTGGGGAGCAGTTCTTC
V: TRBV28; size: NA; J: TRBJ2-2; D: TRBD1; CDR3: CASRTGPNTGELFF; DNA: TGTGCCAGCCGGACAGGACCGAACACCGGGGAGCTGTTTTTT
V: TRBV6-1; size: NA; J: TRBJ2-5; D: TRBD1; CDR3: CASSDPLQGAAETQYF; DNA: TGTGCCAGCAGTGATCCATTACAGGGGGCGGCGGAGACCCAGTACTTC
V: TRBV2; size: NA; J: TRBJ2-1; D: NA; CDR3: CASSATGSSYNEQFF; DNA: TGTGCCAGCAGTGCTACCGGGAGCTCCTACAATGAGCAGTTCTTC
V: TRBV7-3; size: NA; J: TRBJ2-6; D: TRBD1; CDR3: CASSSTGPNFSGANVLTF; DNA: TGTGCCAGCAGCTCGACAGGGCCTAACTTCTCTGGGGCCAACGTCCTGACTTTC
V: TRBV27; size: NA; J: TRBJ2-7; D: NA; CDR3: CASSWDRGRSEQYF; DNA: TGTGCCAGCAGTTGGGATAGGGGTCGGTCCGAGCAGTACTTC
V: TRBV2; size: NA; J: TRBJ1-1; D: NA; CDR3: CASSPQGITEAFF; DNA: TGTGCCAGCAGTCCTCAGGGGATCACTGAAGCTTTCTTT
V: TRBV1; size: NA; J: TRBJ2-7; D: NA; CDR3: CTSSRPMTSGSPYEQYF; DNA: TGCACCAGCAGCCGTCCCATGACTAGCGGGAGCCCCTACGAGCAGTACTTC
V: TRBV30; size: NA; J: TRBJ2-5; D: TRBD2; CDR3: CAWSVVRLWGGKQETQYF; DNA: TGTGCCTGGAGTGTAGTCCGGTTGTGGGGGGGAAAACAAGAGACCCAGTACTTC
V: TRBV5-1; size: once; J: TRBJ1-2; D: NA; CDR3: CASSKRQAPYSHTF; DNA: TGCGCCAGCAGCAAACGACAGGCCCCTTACTCTCACACCTTC
V: TRBV7-8; size: NA; J: TRBJ2-1; D: NA; CDR3: CASSLLRGRGYNEQFF; DNA: TGTGCCAGCAGCTTATTGCGGGGGCGCGGGTACAATGAGCAGTTCTTC
V: TRBV5-6; size: NA; J: TRBJ2-4; D: NA; CDR3: CASSPTLAKNIQYF; DNA: TGTGCCAGCAGCCCGACACTAGCCAAAAACATTCAGTACTTC
V: TRBV5-4; size: NA; J: TRBJ2-7; D: TRBD1; CDR3: CASSSYRDRGSYEQYF; DNA: TGTGCCAGCAGCTCATACCGGGACAGGGGCTCCTACGAGCAGTACTTC
V: TRBV7-9; size: NA; J: TRBJ1-2; D: TRBD1; CDR3: CASSEDRGPYYGYTF; DNA: TGTGCCAGCAGCGAGGACAGGGGACCCTACTATGGCTACACCTTC
V: TRBV29-1; size: NA; J: TRBJ2-1; D: TRBD2; CDR3: CSVEFRLAGGFQFF; DNA: TGCAGCGTTGAGTTTCGACTAGCGGGAGGATTCCAGTTCTTC
V: TRBV18; size: NA; J: TRBJ2-2; D: NA; CDR3: CASSPRSDTNTGELFF; DNA: TGTGCCAGCTCACCAAGGTCTGACACCAACACCGGGGAGCTGTTTTTT
V: TRBV5-1; size: NA; J: TRBJ1-2; D: NA; CDR3: CASSPGQGILQCSYTF; DNA: TGCGCCAGCAGCCCGGGACAAGGGATACTCCAATGCAGCTACACCTTC
V: TRBV11-2; size: NA; J: TRBJ2-1; D: NA; CDR3: CASSLLAVPNEQFF; DNA: TGTGCCAGCAGCTTACTAGCAGTTCCCAATGAGCAGTTCTTC
V: TRBV6-1; size: NA; J: TRBJ1-2; D: NA; CDR3: CASSEARAGGYTF; DNA: TGTGCCAGCAGTGAAGCGAGGGCAGGCGGCTACACCTTC
V: TRBV2; size: NA; J: TRBJ2-7; D: NA; CDR3: CASSSYEQYF; DNA: TGTGCCAGCAGTTCATACGAGCAGTACTTC
V: TRBV28; size: few; J: TRBJ2-5; D: NA; CDR3: CASSRQEIQETQYF; DNA: TGTGCCAGCAGTCGACAGGAGATCCAAGAGACCCAGTACTTC